The 14 T cell receptor beta chains below were found in one sample sequenced in a study of blood T cell repertoires in COVID-19. Assay: immunoSEQ multiplex PCR; the TCRdb copy retains only in-frame clones and omits some. The sample holds some 130,000 clones; 90% are singletons and the top ten take 4.6%. The sequencing input was peripheral blood. These receptors all come from a man aged 55 to 69 with COVID-19, enrolled during active disease.

This chain links TRBV10-3 with TRBJ2-7; D might be TRBD1 (7 bases). V lost 4 bases and J 6 bases, leaving 13 bases between the germline ends. This CDR3 has 13 residues. CDR1 and CDR2 (germline): ENHRY, SYGVKD. This chain's CDR3 is CAISGQGGSEQYF. Written as DNA, the CDR3 is TGTGCCATCAGTGGACAGGGAGGAAGCGAGCAGTACTTC.

The chain uses TRBV20-1 and TRBJ1-2, with 11 bases matching TRBD1. Germline V gene lookup returns CDR1 DFQATT and CDR2 SNEGSKA (reference sequence). CDR3 length: 13 amino acids. Unmatched junction bases numbered 5, after V lost 3 bases and J lost 8 bases. CDR3 sequence: CSASWTGGFGYTF. The CDR3 nucleotides are TGCAGTGCTAGTTGGACAGGGGGCTTCGGCTACACCTTC.

The chain recombines TRBV19 with TRBJ2-2, with 7 bases identical to TRBD1. Germline V gives CDR1 LNHDA, CDR2 SQIVND (reference sequence). V shed 7 bases and J 4 bases; nucleotides not matched to a gene: 9. This CDR3 is built from 15 residues. This CDR3 reads CASIKTGRPTGELFF. Here the CDR3 DNA reads TGTGCCAGTATTAAGACAGGGAGACCCACCGGGGAGCTGTTTTTT.

In its sample, this clone was seen many times. Different DNA sequences within this sample yield the same CDR3. The chain joins TRBV10-1 to TRBJ2-1, with 7 bases that match TRBD1. CDR3 length: 14 residues. The V gene end was trimmed by 6 bases and the J gene end by 5 bases; junction bases not matched to a gene: 7. Looked up from germline, CDR1 is WNHNN and CDR2 is SYGVQD (reference sequence). CDR3 in DNA: TGCGCCAGCAGCTCCGGGACAGAGAACAATGAGCAGTTCTTC. It is translated as CASSSGTENNEQFF.

The chain combines TRBV6-5 with TRBJ1-1; possible D gene TRBD1, 6 bases. CDR1 is MNHEY, CDR2 SVGAGI, per germline. V dropped 0 bases and J dropped 8 bases, with 13 bases sitting between them. The CDR3 is 14 residues long. CDR3 loop: CASSYSSGQREAFF. The CDR3 nucleotides are TGTGCCAGCAGTTACTCTTCTGGACAGAGAGAAGCTTTCTTT.

This rearrangement joins TRBV9 to TRBJ1-1; possible D gene TRBD1, 5 bases. The CDR3 length is 15 residues. V shed 0 bases and J shed 1 base, with 10 bases lying between them. Germline V gene sequence: CDR1 SGDLS, CDR2 YYNGEE. The CDR3 is CASSVEQGRNTEAFF. DNA of the CDR3: TGTGCCAGCAGCGTAGAGCAGGGCAGGAACACTGAAGCTTTCTTT.

This clone appeared once. The chain has TRBV7-2 and TRBJ1-3; tentative D call: TRBD1 (5 bases). This CDR3 region has 16 residues. Germline V gene lookup returns CDR1 SGHTA and CDR2 FQGNSA. Trimming took 5 bases from V and 2 from J, leaving 16 bases between them. The CDR3 is CASSLAIGAAGNTIYF. As DNA, the CDR3 is TGTGCCAGCAGCCTCGCGATAGGGGCAGCTGGAAACACCATATATTTT.

The chain joins TRBV4-2 to TRBJ1-1, with TRBD1 identical over 7 bases. Trimming took 1 base from V and 3 from J; bases not matched to a gene: 5. Germline V gene lookup returns CDR1 LGHNA and CDR2 YNFKEQ. The CDR3 length is 15 residues. CDR3 sequence reads: CASSQVTGDDTEAFF. CDR3 coding DNA: TGTGCCAGCAGCCAAGTCACAGGGGATGACACTGAAGCTTTCTTT.

J is TRBJ2-5 and V is TRBV11-3, with a possible D match to TRBD1 (5 bases). Per germline, CDR1 SGHNT and CDR2 YENEEA. V was clipped by 1 base and J by 0 bases, with 9 bases between them. The CDR3 contains 15 residues. The CDR3 nucleotides read TGTGCCAGCAGCTTAGTCCAGGACAACCAAGAGACCCAGTACTTC. Protein: CASSLVQDNQETQYF.

V usage is TRBV11-2 and J usage is TRBJ1-1; 8 nucleotides align to TRBD1. This CDR3 spans 14 amino acids. With 1 base clipped from V and 11 bases from J, the junction kept 9 bases outside the gene matches. Germline V gene data show CDR1 as SGHAT and CDR2 as FQNNGV. In DNA, the CDR3 is TGTGCCAGCAGCTTAGGGTCAGGGGGCGAAGACGCTTTCTTT. It codes for CASSLGSGGEDAFF.

V is TRBV10-2 and J is TRBJ1-1; 8 bases are a match to TRBD1. J was trimmed by 1 base and V by 10 bases; bases with no gene match: 8. Germline V lookup: CDR1 WSHSY, CDR2 SAAADI. CDR3 size: 14 residues. For the CDR3, the DNA is TGCGCCATTACGACAGGGGAACCGAACACTGAAGCTTTCTTT. Translated: CAITTGEPNTEAFF.

The chain joins TRBV12-3 or TRBV12-4 to TRBJ2-5; D is unclear. Trimming took 3 bases from V and 1 from J, leaving 3 bases between them. CDR3 length: 12 residues. The CDR3 sequence: CASSFSQETQYF. For the CDR3, the DNA is TGTGCCAGCAGTTTCAGCCAAGAGACCCAGTACTTC.

The chain couples TRBV9 to TRBJ1-1; TRBD1 agrees at 9 bases. Germline assignment: CDR1 SGDLS and CDR2 YYNGEE. This CDR3 contains 13 residues. V was pared by 3 bases and J by 5 bases, with 2 bases of the junction left unmatched. The CDR3 here is CASSATGGTEAFF. The CDR3 nucleotides read TGTGCCAGCAGCGCGACAGGGGGAACTGAAGCTTTCTTT.

This chain connects TRBV28 to TRBJ2-2; D gene ambiguous. From germline, CDR1 is MDHEN and CDR2 SYDVKM. V lost 5 bases, J lost 1 base, and 11 bases lay in between. The CDR3 spans 15 residues. The CDR3 sequence is CASSIGDLNTGELFF. The CDR3 DNA is TGTGCCAGCAGTATAGGAGATTTGAACACCGGGGAGCTGTTTTTT.